Listed below are T cell receptor beta chains from one sample, sequenced in a study of vaccination and CD4 T cells after COVID-19. Their antigens remain unidentified. TCRdb processed the PCR reads anew with MiXCR; each CDR3 protein has one entry. Of approximately 11,000 distinct CDR3 sequences listed, approximately 60% are singletons. Sequenced material: CD4+ T cells from blood, cultured in vitro. The receptors stem from a human donor who had recovered from COVID-19. CDR3s include the opening cysteine and the closing phenylalanine or tryptophan. Fields, in order: V gene, J gene, clone size, CDR3 protein. Only some rows state a clone size, as once, few, many or a class for expanded clones.

v_call: TRBV6-1; j_call: TRBJ1-5; clone_size: .; cdr3_aa: CASKGGPVGNQPQHF
v_call: TRBV28; j_call: TRBJ1-2; clone_size: .; cdr3_aa: CVSGRPGVGYTF
v_call: TRBV20-1; j_call: TRBJ1-5; clone_size: .; cdr3_aa: CSARGTGFPNQPQHF
v_call: TRBV7-3; j_call: TRBJ1-1; clone_size: .; cdr3_aa: CASSLSVNTEAFF
v_call: TRBV18; j_call: TRBJ2-3; clone_size: once; cdr3_aa: CASRITDTQYF
v_call: TRBV10-1; j_call: TRBJ2-3; clone_size: few; cdr3_aa: CASSRQEWADTQYF
v_call: TRBV7-2; j_call: TRBJ2-5; clone_size: .; cdr3_aa: CASSLDPGGRFLETQYF
v_call: TRBV15; j_call: TRBJ2-4; clone_size: .; cdr3_aa: CATSRDYGGLAKNIQYF
v_call: TRBV20-1; j_call: TRBJ2-5; clone_size: .; cdr3_aa: CSARVRSKETQYF
v_call: TRBV20-1; j_call: TRBJ2-7; clone_size: few; cdr3_aa: CSALRRRAEQYF
v_call: TRBV20-1; j_call: TRBJ2-5; clone_size: few; cdr3_aa: CSIVGGETQYF
v_call: TRBV6-5; j_call: TRBJ2-5; clone_size: .; cdr3_aa: CASSFLGRQETQYF
v_call: TRBV15; j_call: TRBJ1-5; clone_size: few; cdr3_aa: CATSSVQGFDQPQHF
v_call: TRBV5-4; j_call: TRBJ2-3; clone_size: .; cdr3_aa: CASSLGQPTDTQYF
v_call: TRBV6-1; j_call: TRBJ2-5; clone_size: .; cdr3_aa: CASSLRLAGATETQYF
v_call: TRBV7-9; j_call: TRBJ2-5; clone_size: .; cdr3_aa: CASSLDRQETQYF
v_call: TRBV11-2; j_call: TRBJ2-7; clone_size: few; cdr3_aa: CASSLGAGQAYEQYF
v_call: TRBV7-9; j_call: TRBJ2-2; clone_size: .; cdr3_aa: CASSFVDRAGELFF
v_call: TRBV2; j_call: TRBJ2-7; clone_size: .; cdr3_aa: CASSQQGREQYF
v_call: TRBV6-1; j_call: TRBJ1-5; clone_size: .; cdr3_aa: CASSPRGGHQPQHF
v_call: TRBV5-1; j_call: TRBJ2-7; clone_size: .; cdr3_aa: CASSLGPEYEQYF
v_call: TRBV20-1; j_call: TRBJ2-5; clone_size: .; cdr3_aa: CSARAGVLQETQYF
v_call: TRBV27; j_call: TRBJ2-5; clone_size: .; cdr3_aa: CASSGSGRVETQYF
v_call: TRBV7-9; j_call: TRBJ2-3; clone_size: .; cdr3_aa: CASSLVYTDTQYF
v_call: TRBV27; j_call: TRBJ2-7; clone_size: .; cdr3_aa: CASSFVFESSYEQYF
v_call: TRBV28; j_call: TRBJ2-3; clone_size: .; cdr3_aa: CASSPGRKTQYF
v_call: TRBV20-1; j_call: TRBJ2-2; clone_size: few; cdr3_aa: CSAGGLAGSGELFF